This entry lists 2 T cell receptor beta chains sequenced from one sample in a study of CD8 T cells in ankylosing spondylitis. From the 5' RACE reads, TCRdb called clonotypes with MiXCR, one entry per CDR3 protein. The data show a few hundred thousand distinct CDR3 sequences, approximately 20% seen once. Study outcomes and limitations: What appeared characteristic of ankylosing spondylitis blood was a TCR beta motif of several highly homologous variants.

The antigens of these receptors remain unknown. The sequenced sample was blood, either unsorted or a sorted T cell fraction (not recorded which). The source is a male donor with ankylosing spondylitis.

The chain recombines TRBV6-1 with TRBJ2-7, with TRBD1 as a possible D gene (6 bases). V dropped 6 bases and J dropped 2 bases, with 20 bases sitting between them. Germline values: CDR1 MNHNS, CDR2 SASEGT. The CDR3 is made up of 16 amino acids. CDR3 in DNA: TGTGCCAGCAGCCAGGATATAGGGACACCCACCTACGAGCAGTACTTC. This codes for CASSQDIGTPTYEQYF.

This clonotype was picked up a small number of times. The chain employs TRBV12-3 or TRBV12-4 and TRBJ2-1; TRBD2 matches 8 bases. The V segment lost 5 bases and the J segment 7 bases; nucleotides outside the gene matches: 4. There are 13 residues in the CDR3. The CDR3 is CASSGLAGNEQFF. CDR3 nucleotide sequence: TGTGCCAGCAGTGGACTAGCCGGGAATGAGCAGTTCTTC.